This TCR beta chain was captured in a study of technical replicates of blood from a handful of donors. Assay used: immunoSEQ multiplex PCR; TCRdb lists only in-frame clones, some missing. The repertoire has tens of thousands of clones, 89% of them found once; the top ten carry around 5.1%. Specimen: PBMCs. The clonotype was recovered from a human donor in good health. Some clones in this sample may be carry-over from other donors' samples.

The CDR3 sequence is CASSPPTGGSGELFF. For the CDR3, the DNA is TGCGCCAGCAGCCCCCCGACAGGGGGGTCCGGGGAGCTGTTTTTT. The rearrangement uses TRBV5-1 and TRBJ2-2, with 9 positions matching TRBD1. Trimming cost V 4 bases and J 6 bases; bases outside gene matches: 7. CDR3 length: 15 amino acids. Germline CDR1 SGHRS, CDR2 YFSETQ.